This T cell receptor (beta chain) was captured in a study of T cell repertoires in cytomegalovirus infection. Background on the study: CMV epitopes in the study were HLA-C-restricted (recently identified) and HLA-B-restricted (well studied).

V was clipped by 6 bases and J by 5 bases; unmatched bases: 4. CDR3 size: 14 residues. Looked up from germline, CDR1 is MDHEN and CDR2 is SYDVKM. This clonotype was seen a few times. Antigen unknown. In TCRdb, the reads were re-called with MiXCR into one record per CDR3 protein. The sample lists approximately 910,000 distinct CDR3 sequences; 30% to 40% were seen once. The sequence was obtained from a human donor in good health (CMV status not recorded). Some clones in this sample may be carry-over from other donors' samples. The chain couples TRBV28 to TRBJ1-1, with 12 bases fitting TRBD1. The starting material was cultured CD8+ T cells from PBMCs, obtained from culture after CMV antigen stimulation. The CDR3 region is CASRGQGAFTEAFF. In DNA, the CDR3 is TGTGCCAGCAGGGGACAGGGGGCTTTTACTGAAGCTTTCTTT.